The source of this TCR beta chain is a study of Ad26.COV2.S vaccination and SARS-CoV-2 variants. This clone appeared once. The table came from immunoSEQ multiplex PCR; TCRdb's copy has only in-frame clones and leaves some out. This table has hundreds of thousands of clones, 80% to 90% appearing once. Regarding treatment: around 19 received Ad26.COV2.S at low or high dose, single or two shots; five or six received placebo; per-sample allocation not given. Specimen acquisition occurred on day 63 following the initial vaccine or placebo injection. CDR3 size: 15 residues. The trim removed 6 bases at V and 5 bases at J, leaving 10 bases unmatched. From germline, CDR1 is WSHSY and CDR2 SAAADI.

This chain links TRBV10-2 with TRBJ2-7; 10 bases align to TRBD1. The TCR was taken from a person between 18 and 59 years old who received the Ad26.COV2.S COVID-19 vaccine or a placebo. Material: peripheral blood, obtained in a trial of Ad26.COV2.S vaccine versus placebo. The CDR3 here is CASRGDRGGEHEQYF. As DNA, the CDR3 is TGCGCCAGCAGGGGGGACAGGGGAGGGGAGCACGAGCAGTACTTC.